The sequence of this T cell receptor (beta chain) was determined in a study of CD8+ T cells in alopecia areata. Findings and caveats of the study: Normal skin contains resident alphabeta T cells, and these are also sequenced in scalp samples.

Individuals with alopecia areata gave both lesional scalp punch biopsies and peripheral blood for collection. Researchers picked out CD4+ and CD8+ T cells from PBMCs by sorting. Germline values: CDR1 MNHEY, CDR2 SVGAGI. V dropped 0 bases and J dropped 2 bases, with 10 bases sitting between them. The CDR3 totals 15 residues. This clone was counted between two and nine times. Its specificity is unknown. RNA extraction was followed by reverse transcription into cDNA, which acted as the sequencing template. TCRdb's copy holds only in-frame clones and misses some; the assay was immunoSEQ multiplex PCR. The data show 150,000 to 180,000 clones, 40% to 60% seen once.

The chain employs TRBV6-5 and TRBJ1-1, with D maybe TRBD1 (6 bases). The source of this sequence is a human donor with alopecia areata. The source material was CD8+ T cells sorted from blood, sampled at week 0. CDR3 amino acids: CASSYSAGANTEAFF. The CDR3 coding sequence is TGTGCCAGCAGTTACTCGGCGGGGGCCAACACTGAAGCTTTCTTT.